This T cell receptor (beta chain) was sequenced for a study of T cell responses to AZD1222 COVID-19 vaccine. Second-dose intervals of approximately 4 or approximately 12 weeks were pooled. General observations from the study: Donors were chiefly white British, with a greater number of females, and clonal diversity was perhaps underestimated. Vaccine-related CD4 TCRs covered spike, predominating at 160-218 and 743-854.

The CDR3 contains 13 residues. After removal of 8 bases from V and 4 bases from J, the junction contained 5 bases not matched to a gene. The germline CDR1 and CDR2 sequences are LNHDA and SQIVND (reference sequence). This clone was recorded once. Its matching antigen is unknown. Profiled with immunoSEQ multiplex PCR; TCRdb holds only in-frame clones, not every one. This table has tens of thousands of clones, approximately 86% appearing once. Sample: peripheral blood, taken 28 days after the second AZD1222 dose. This receptor was taken from an adult who received the AZD1222 COVID-19 vaccine. This sequence joins TRBV19 and TRBJ2-1; 7 bases are a match to TRBD2. The CDR3 is CASSLAEYNEQFF. The CDR3, as DNA: TGTGCCAGTTCCCTAGCGGAGTACAATGAGCAGTTCTTC.